This TCR beta chain was sequenced during a study of blood T cell repertoires in COVID-19. There are 15 residues in the CDR3. Germline trimming cut 1 base from V and 8 bases from J; bases unmatched to any gene: 5. CDR1 and CDR2 (germline): LNHDA, SQIVND (reference sequence). Per the study methods: Using reference gene primer amplification, nucleated cell counts were estimated. TCRdb's copy holds only in-frame clones and misses some; the assay was immunoSEQ multiplex PCR. V and J calls and clone size are as listed in that table; D and trimming were resolved from the DNA. The sample shows hundreds of thousands of clones, about nine tenths of them seen only once.

The sequence derives from a woman aged 25 to 39 with active or convalescent COVID-19. The chain joins TRBV19 to TRBJ2-1; 10 nucleotides agree with TRBD2. The sequenced sample consisted of peripheral blood. The CDR3 DNA sequence: TGTGCCAGTAGTATAGTTGCTAGCGGGAGAGATGAGCAGTTCTTC. It is translated as CASSIVASGRDEQFF.